Listed here are 21 T cell receptor beta chains from one sample, sequenced in a study of cytomegalovirus exposure and HLA in healthy donors. 13 Jbeta primers and 60 Vbeta primers were used for the PCR. Using immunoSEQ multiplex PCR, the repertoire was profiled, and TCRdb retains in-frame clones only, with some absent. This table has about 140,000 clones, roughly 78% appearing once. Sample: PBMCs. The receptors originated from a man aged 18 to 30 in good health and CMV-seropositive.

The rearrangement joins TRBV5-1 to TRBJ1-1; 8 bases line up with TRBD1. The CDR3 length is 11 residues. Germline assignment: CDR1 SGHRS and CDR2 YFSETQ. Trimming removed 7 bases from V and 6 bases from J; junction bases left unmatched: 2. The CDR3 DNA reads as TGCGCCAGCGGGACAGGTCCTGAAGCTTTCTTT. The encoded protein is CASGTGPEAFF.

The chain carries TRBV29-1 and TRBJ2-5, with 11 nucleotides matching TRBD2. The J call may be mistaken, given a closer DNA end match to TRBJ2-7. The CDR3 length is 12 residues. CDR1 and CDR2 (germline): SQVTM, ANQGSEA. CDR3 coding DNA: TGCAGCGTAGGACTAGCGGGCTACGAGCAGTACTTC. It codes for CSVGLAGYEQYF.

For the CDR3, the DNA is TGTGCCAGCAGTCGAGTACAGGGACCCTACGAGCAGTACTTC. It is translated as CASSRVQGPYEQYF. The V gene is TRBV28, the J gene TRBJ2-7, with a tentative D call TRBD1 (6 bases). The germline V and J ends were trimmed by 5 bases and 2 bases, with 13 bases remaining between them. CDR3 length: 14 amino acids. Per germline, CDR1 MDHEN and CDR2 SYDVKM.

The chain is built from TRBV18 and TRBJ2-1; the match to TRBD1 covers 10 bases. There are 15 residues in the CDR3. Germline CDR1 is KGHSH and CDR2 is LQKENI. Trimming removed 3 bases from V and 2 bases from J; junction bases left unmatched: 1. The CDR3 region has the DNA TGTGCCAGCTCACCCGGGACAGGGGCCTACAATGAGCAGTTCTTC. Its translation: CASSPGTGAYNEQFF.

This rearrangement joins TRBV19 to TRBJ1-5, with TRBD1 matching over 7 bases. Germline V gene data show CDR1 as LNHDA and CDR2 as SQIVND (reference sequence). The ends lost 5 bases at V and 0 bases at J; junction bases unmatched: 7. The CDR3 length is 16 residues. The DNA of the CDR3 is TGTGCCAGTAGTGGCAGGGGGATTTATAGCAATCAGCCCCAGCATTTT. Amino acid sequence: CASSGRGIYSNQPQHF.

The DNA of the CDR3 is TGTGCCAGCAGTCGCCCATCCGGAGGTTATGGCTACACCTTC. Residues: CASSRPSGGYGYTF. The chain joins TRBV28 to TRBJ1-2; D is unresolved. The CDR3 is 14 residues long. Germline CDR1 is MDHEN and CDR2 is SYDVKM. The V end lost 5 bases, the J end lost 5 bases, and 15 bases lay between the germline ends.

This rearrangement joins TRBV5-4 to TRBJ2-7, with no clear D. The CDR3 sequence is 11 residues long. The V end lost 4 bases, the J end lost 3 bases, and 5 bases lay between the germline ends. Germline V CDR1 and CDR2: SGHNT, YYREEE (reference sequence). The CDR3 protein is CASSDNYEQYF. In DNA, the CDR3 is TGTGCCAGCAGCGACAACTACGAGCAGTACTTC.

The chain employs TRBV19 and TRBJ1-5; D perhaps matches TRBD1 (5 bases). The CDR3 covers 14 residues. V lost 3 bases and J 4 bases, leaving 10 bases between the germline ends. Per the germline V gene, CDR1 is LNHDA and CDR2 is SQIVND (reference sequence). The CDR3 is CASSMRGWNQPQHF. CDR3 DNA sequence: TGTGCCAGTAGTATGCGGGGCTGGAATCAGCCCCAGCATTTT.

The chain joins TRBV6-5 to TRBJ1-4; TRBD1 might be the D (6 bases). The CDR3 has 14 residues. The germline V and J ends were trimmed by 5 bases and 10 bases, with 17 bases remaining between them. Germline CDR1 MNHEY, CDR2 SVGAGI. The CDR3 nucleotides read TGTGCCAGCAGTCTCATCGGGACGACAGGAAAACTGTTTTTT. It yields the protein CASSLIGTTGKLFF.

This chain connects TRBV2 to TRBJ1-1; TRBD1 agrees at 10 bases. Germline CDR1 reads SNHLY; CDR2 reads FYNNEI. V trimming: 11 bases; J trimming: 2 bases; junction bases outside the gene matches: 5. The length of the CDR3 is 13 residues. This CDR3 reads CADRGQRNTEAFF. For the CDR3, the DNA is TGTGCCGACAGGGGGCAGAGAAACACTGAAGCTTTCTTT.

The V call is TRBV19, the J call TRBJ2-3, with 11 nucleotides matching TRBD2. Germline CDR1 is LNHDA and CDR2 is SQIVND (reference sequence). This CDR3 is 15 amino acids long. V trimming: 5 bases; J trimming: 2 bases; junction bases outside the gene matches: 3. The chain's CDR3 is CASSRLAGNTDTQYF. CDR3 DNA: TGTGCCAGTAGTCGACTAGCGGGAAACACAGATACGCAGTATTTT.

This clone occurred a few times. V and J are TRBV9 and TRBJ1-2; D is perhaps TRBD1 (5 bases). Germline V CDR1 and CDR2: SGDLS, YYNGEE. The ends were cut back, 3 bases at V and 4 bases at J, with 16 bases in the middle. The CDR3 has 15 residues. CDR3 protein: CASSAGTGGGYGYTF. The CDR3 DNA reads as TGTGCCAGCAGCGCCGGGACGGGGGGAGGCTATGGCTACACCTTC.

V usage is TRBV11-3 and J usage is TRBJ2-2, with D unresolved. The germline CDR1 and CDR2 sequences are SGHNT and YENEEA. V gave up 2 bases and J gave up 0 bases, with 10 bases separating them. CDR3 length: 16 amino acids. This CDR3 is CASSLKRVANTGELFF. CDR3 DNA sequence: TGTGCCAGCAGCTTAAAGCGTGTAGCGAACACCGGGGAGCTGTTTTTT.

V usage is TRBV4-1 and J usage is TRBJ1-2; no firm D call. Germline V gives CDR1 MGHRA, CDR2 YSYEKL. CDR3 length: 13 amino acids. V lost 1 base and J lost 3, with 6 bases in between. DNA of the CDR3: TGCGCCAGCAGCCAAGTTCGGGACTATGGCTACACCTTC. As protein: CASSQVRDYGYTF.

The chain links TRBV5-1 to TRBJ1-2, with D uncertain. V was shortened by 4 bases and J by 6 bases, with 19 bases between the two germline ends. Germline V gene sequence: CDR1 SGHRS, CDR2 YFSETQ. The CDR3 consists of 15 residues. This CDR3 is CASSPNGPGFDGYTF. The CDR3 DNA follows: TGCGCCAGCAGCCCAAATGGGCCGGGATTCGATGGCTACACCTTC.

V gene TRBV5-1 combines with J gene TRBJ1-1, with TRBD1 matching 8 bases. J gave up 7 bases and V 4 bases, and 9 bases lay outside the gene matches. The CDR3 has 14 amino acids. CDR1 and CDR2 from the germline V gene are SGHRS and YFSETQ. CDR3 sequence reads: CASSKGQATSEAFF. For the CDR3, the DNA is TGCGCCAGCAGCAAGGGACAGGCTACGAGTGAAGCTTTCTTT.

The CDR3 bases are TGTGCCAGTAGTCCCCCAGGCAGAAGGGGCTACACCTTC. It specifies CASSPPGRRGYTF. V and J are TRBV19 and TRBJ1-2; D call uncertain. Per germline, CDR1 LNHDA and CDR2 SQIVND (reference sequence). The CDR3 has 13 amino acids. The V end was cut by 5 bases, the J end by 8 bases, with 15 bases between.

The chain joins TRBV5-1 to TRBJ1-1; 8 bases match TRBD1. CDR1 and CDR2 from the germline V gene are SGHRS and YFSETQ. The CDR3 is made up of 16 amino acids. J lost 5 bases, V lost 0 bases, and 9 bases had no gene match. CDR3 loop: CASSLAGYRGGTEAFF. CDR3 in DNA: TGCGCCAGCAGCTTGGCCGGGTACAGGGGGGGTACTGAAGCTTTCTTT.

V and J are TRBV13 and TRBJ2-4; 7 bases are shared with TRBD1. V dropped 5 bases and J dropped 0; count of bases not matched to a gene: 4. Germline CDR1 PRHDT, CDR2 FYEKMQ (reference sequence). The CDR3 spans 15 residues. The chain's CDR3 is CASSRDSLAKNIQYF. The CDR3 bases are TGTGCCAGCAGCCGGGACAGCCTAGCCAAAAACATTCAGTACTTC. Full variable domain (remainder filled in from reference TRBV13 and TRBJ2-4): AAGVIQSPRHLIKEKRETATLKCYPIPRHDTVYWYQQGPGQDPQFLISFYEKMQSDKGSIPDRFSAQQFSDYHSELNMSSLELGDSALYFCASSRDSLAKNIQYFGAGTRLSVL.

This chain uses TRBV5-6 with TRBJ2-6; tentatively, D is TRBD1 (5 bases). The germline V and J ends were trimmed by 4 bases and 0 bases, with 14 bases remaining between them. Germline V gene sequence: CDR1 SGHDT, CDR2 YYEEEE. This CDR3 is built from 17 residues. CDR3 bases: TGTGCCAGCAGCCCCTTGACAGCCTACTCTGGGGCCAACGTCCTGACTTTC. The encoded protein is CASSPLTAYSGANVLTF.

J is TRBJ2-7 and V is TRBV4-1, with D maybe TRBD2 (6 bases). This CDR3 spans 19 amino acids. CDR1 MGHRA and CDR2 YSYEKL come from the germline V gene. V was cut by 2 bases and J by 3 bases, with 26 bases left in between. In DNA form, the CDR3 reads TGCGCCAGCAGCCAAAGATACCTTATCCCGGGACTCCCGATCTACGAGCAGTACTTC. Encoded protein: CASSQRYLIPGLPIYEQYF.